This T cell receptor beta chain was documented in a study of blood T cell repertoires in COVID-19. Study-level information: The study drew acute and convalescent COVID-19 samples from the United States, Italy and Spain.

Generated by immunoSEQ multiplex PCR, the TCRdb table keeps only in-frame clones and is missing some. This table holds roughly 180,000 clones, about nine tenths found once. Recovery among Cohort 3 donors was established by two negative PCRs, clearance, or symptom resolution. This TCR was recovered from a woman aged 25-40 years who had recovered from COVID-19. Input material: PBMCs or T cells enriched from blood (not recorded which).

CDR3 nucleotide sequence: TGTGCCAGCAGAGCCGGCTACAATGAGCAGTTCTTC. Its protein is CASRAGYNEQFF. This rearrangement joins TRBV6-5 to TRBJ2-1, with D hard to call. Per germline, CDR1 MNHEY and CDR2 SVGAGI. There are 12 residues in the CDR3. With 6 bases removed from V and 3 bases from J, the gap between germline ends came to 6 bases.